These 15 T cell receptor beta chains came from one sample sequenced in a study of regulatory T cells in long-lasting Graves disease (dated by TCRdb to the early 2020s). Library preparation used multiplex PCR. TCRdb shows the sequencer as Illumina HiSeq 4000. To build TCR beta libraries, CDR3 regions were amplified by Arm-PCR using iRepertoire HTBI primers. TCRdb redid the processing of the public reads, applying fastp at Q25 and MiXCR, and retained in-frame beta chains. Each record represents a unique CDR3 protein, reported with the most common genes and DNA among its rows. This sample gives around 500,000 distinct CDR3 sequences in total; around 15% of them show up just once. Clones ranked in the top ten supply 20% to 30% of the sample. Per the publication, the time point label means: newly diagnosed GD, antithyroid drugs for less than 3 months. For both TCR sequencing and RNA sequencing, RNA was extracted from PBMCs in TRIzol.

These data were also filed under a second study, of T cells in Graves' hyperthyroidism and ophthalmopathy.

The material was peripheral blood mononuclear cells (PBMCs), obtained at new diagnosis, from a patient treated with antithyroid drugs. The receptor source for this set is a woman aged 40-60 years with Graves disease. Donor details come from another sample of the same person, matched by shared clones.

The V call is TRBV19, the J call TRBJ2-7, with a weak D call TRBD1 (5 bases). The CDR3 is 15 amino acids. The germline gives CDR1 LNHDA, CDR2 SQIVND (reference sequence). V lost 4 bases and J 1 base, leaving 14 bases between the germline ends. CDR3 amino acids: CASSTDSQISYEQYF. CDR3 in DNA: TGTGCCAGTAGTACCGACAGCCAAATTTCCTACGAGCAGTACTTC. The entire variable domain, with the rest obtained from reference TRBV19 and TRBJ2-7, is as follows: DGGITQSPKYLFRKEGQNVTLSCEQNLNHDAMYWYRQDPGQGLRLIYYSQIVNDFQKGDIAEGYSVSREKKESFPLTVTSAQKNPTAFYLCASSTDSQISYEQYFGPGTRLTVT.

This clonotype was counted many times. The chain carries TRBV11-3 and TRBJ2-5; D is unclear. With 2 bases removed from V and 1 base from J, the gap between germline ends came to 8 bases. The CDR3 length is 14 residues. In germline, CDR1 is SGHNT, CDR2 YENEEA. CDR3 bases: TGTGCCAGCAGCTTATCGGCAGCCCAAGAGACCCAGTACTTC. Translated, it gives CASSLSAAQETQYF.

Remarks on this clonotype: A much larger clone lies a single base off, so this may be a read error. Here the CDR3 omits its conserved ending phenylalanine or tryptophan, so a read error is the likely source. The chain couples TRBV5-1 to TRBJ2-3; TRBD1 aligns across 8 bases. CDR1 is SGHRS, CDR2 YFSETQ, per germline. This CDR3 is 18 amino acids long. The V gene end was trimmed by 4 bases and the J gene end by 0 bases; junction bases not matched to a gene: 13. This CDR3 reads CASSLETPGTGSTDTQYL. The CDR3 region has the DNA TGCGCCAGCAGCCTAGAAACTCCCGGGACAGGCAGCACAGATACGCAGTATCTT.

This clonotype was recorded at least ten times. The rearrangement links TRBV6-2 or TRBV6-3 to TRBJ2-7; 8 bases match TRBD1. V gave up 0 bases and J gave up 2 bases; unmatched junction bases: 3. Germline V gives CDR1 MNHEY, CDR2 SVGEGT. The CDR3 extends over 15 amino acids. The CDR3: CASSYSKTGAYEQYF. The CDR3 nucleotides are TGTGCCAGCAGTTACTCGAAGACAGGGGCCTACGAGCAGTACTTC.

The sample holds a few counts of this clonotype. The rearrangement joins TRBV5-6 to TRBJ1-6; 7 bases fit TRBD1. This CDR3 contains 15 residues. The V gene's germline CDR1 is SGHDT and CDR2 YYEEEE. Losses at the gene ends were 4 bases for V and 8 bases for J; bases not matched to a gene: 9. CDR3 in DNA: TGTGCCAGCAGCAGACGAGGGGGCTGGGATTCACCCCTCCACTTT. It yields the protein CASSRRGGWDSPLHF. Full variable domain (outside the CDR3, taken from reference TRBV5-6 and TRBJ1-6): DAGVTQSPTHLIKTRGQQVTLRCSPKSGHDTVSWYQQALGQGPQFIFQYYEEEERQRGNFPDRFSGHQFPNYSSELNVNALLLGDSALYLCASSRRGGWDSPLHFGNGTRLTVT.

The chain employs TRBV6-1 and TRBJ2-1; the D gene is possibly TRBD2 (6 bases). CDR1 and CDR2 (germline): MNHNS, SASEGT. This CDR3 comprises 13 residues. V was pared by 10 bases and J by 6 bases, with 16 bases between. The CDR3 here is CAIGLLGGNEQFF. The DNA of the CDR3 is TGTGCCATCGGACTACTCGGGGGCAATGAGCAGTTCTTC.

In this sample, this clonotype turned up a few times. The genes are TRBV12-3 or TRBV12-4 and TRBJ2-2; no clear D. The CDR3 runs to 13 residues. V was shortened by 4 bases and J by 4 bases, with 7 bases between the two germline ends. In DNA, the CDR3 is TGTGCCAGCAGTTGGATACGCACCGGGGAGCTGTTTTTT. Its translation: CASSWIRTGELFF.

The chain couples TRBV6-1 to TRBJ2-7, with TRBD2 identical over 12 bases. Germline V gives CDR1 MNHNS, CDR2 SASEGT. The CDR3 has 15 amino acids. V lost 6 bases, J lost 0 bases, and 3 bases stayed unmatched. The CDR3 DNA is TGTGCCAGCAGCCAACTAGCGGGGGGCTCCTACGAGCAGTACTTC. This sequence encodes CASSQLAGGSYEQYF.

This clonotype was observed a handful of times. The chain links TRBV6-2 or TRBV6-3 to TRBJ2-1, with D uncertain. CDR1 is MNHEY and CDR2 is SVGEGT in the germline V gene. V gave up 5 bases and J gave up 4 bases, with 3 bases separating them. CDR3 length equals 11 residues. The CDR3 sequence: CASSRYNEQFF. The CDR3 nucleotides are TGTGCCAGCAGTCGATACAATGAGCAGTTCTTC.

This clonotype occurred a few times. V usage is TRBV9 and J usage is TRBJ1-6; 8 nucleotides line up with TRBD1. The germline CDR1 and CDR2 sequences are SGDLS and YYNGEE. The CDR3 is 15 residues long. J gave up 7 bases and V 4 bases, and 7 bases lay outside the gene matches. The CDR3 DNA follows: TGTGCCAGCAGCCTTTCGGGACAGGAGAATTCACCCCTCCACTTT. This codes for CASSLSGQENSPLHF.

This chain links TRBV29-1 with TRBJ1-5; D is ambiguous. Germline assignment: CDR1 SQVTM and CDR2 ANQGSEA. There are 13 residues in the CDR3. Trimming pared 5 bases from V and 0 bases from J, leaving 8 bases between. The CDR3 spells CSVRTDSNQPQHF. The DNA of the CDR3 is TGCAGCGTTAGGACGGATAGCAATCAGCCCCAGCATTTT.

Of note for this clonotype: The germline gene is not matched at one end of the junction; a read error may be the cause. The chain is built from TRBV3-1 and TRBJ2-3; the D is unclear. This CDR3 has 12 residues. CDR1 is LGHDT, CDR2 YNNKEL, per germline (reference sequence). The CDR3 protein is CASSPQETPRYF. The CDR3 DNA sequence: TGTGCCAGCAGTCCCCAAGAAACTCCAAGGTACTTC.

This clonotype was seen a few times. The rearrangement joins TRBV6-1 to TRBJ1-2, with 7 bases lining up with TRBD1. CDR1 and CDR2 from the germline V gene are MNHNS and SASEGT. V trimming: 5 bases; J trimming: 3 bases; junction bases outside the gene matches: 6. The CDR3 contains 14 residues. The CDR3: CASSKQGRYYGYTF. CDR3 nucleotide sequence: TGTGCCAGCAGTAAACAGGGGCGCTACTATGGCTACACCTTC.

This clonotype was seen repeatedly, ten times or more. V usage is TRBV11-3 and J usage is TRBJ2-5; D is uncertain. This CDR3 is built from 14 residues. In germline, CDR1 is SGHNT, CDR2 YENEEA. V shed 5 bases and J shed 2 bases, with 12 bases lying between them. The CDR3: CASSQIEVQETQYF. As DNA, the CDR3 is TGTGCCAGCAGCCAGATAGAGGTACAAGAGACCCAGTACTTC.

In this sample, this clonotype turned up many times. The rearrangement joins TRBV20-1 to TRBJ1-1; no clear D gene. There are 14 residues in the CDR3. Trimming took off 3 bases at V and 4 bases at J, with 15 bases between the two ends. Germline values: CDR1 DFQATT, CDR2 SNEGSKA (reference sequence). In DNA, the CDR3 is TGCAGTGCTAGTCGTGGGTCAATGGGCACTGAAGCTTTCTTT. It yields the protein CSASRGSMGTEAFF.